Below are 26 T cell receptor beta chains sequenced from a single sample in a study of technical replicates of blood from several donors (dated by TCRdb to the late 2010s). The library relied on the immunoSEQ multiplex PCR assay. The clones in this table, taken by TCRdb from immuneACCESS, are in-frame only. Not every clone is retained; where verified, under half of the shortfall comes from an unresolved V gene, and the cause of the rest is unknown. A total of around 72,000 clones appear in this sample, 91% of them only once. Under 0.4% of the sample belongs to the ten largest clones. Sequencing was carried out using T cells isolated from PBMCs. All receptors derive from a human donor in good health. Some clones in this sample may be carry-over from other donors' samples.

V is TRBV5-4 and J is TRBJ1-2; 8 bases fit TRBD1. The CDR3 is 15 residues long. Germline values: CDR1 SGHNT, CDR2 YYREEE (reference sequence). The junction had 14 bases not matched to a gene; V was cut back by 5 bases and J by 8 bases. The CDR3 is CASSPALGQGTGYTF. The CDR3 DNA reads as TGTGCCAGCAGTCCCGCTTTAGGACAGGGTACAGGCTACACCTTC.

The chain couples TRBV19 to TRBJ1-3; D is unresolved. The V gene lost 0 bases and the J gene lost 0 bases, with 3 bases spanning the gap. There are 14 residues in the CDR3. Germline V gene sequence: CDR1 LNHDA, CDR2 SQIVND (reference sequence). CDR3 in amino acids: CASSIESSGNTIYF. The CDR3 DNA is TGTGCCAGTAGTATAGAGAGCTCTGGAAACACCATATATTTT. The variable domain in full, with the rest retrieved from reference TRBV19 and TRBJ1-3, is DGGITQSPKYLFRKEGQNVTLSCEQNLNHDAMYWYRQDPGQGLRLIYYSQIVNDFQKGDIAEGYSVSREKKESFPLTVTSAQKNPTAFYLCASSIESSGNTIYFGEGSWLTVV.

In DNA, the CDR3 is TGTGCCAGCAGCCCCACCCATTCGGGACAGGGGGCGAGGTACGAGCAGTACTTC. Amino acid sequence: CASSPTHSGQGARYEQYF. The rearrangement links TRBV7-9 to TRBJ2-7, with 12 bases matching TRBD1. With V trimmed by 5 bases and J by 4 bases, 15 bases remained unmatched. CDR3 size: 18 residues. CDR1 SEHNR and CDR2 FQNEAQ come from the germline V gene (reference sequence).

This chain uses TRBV7-9 with TRBJ1-2, with D hard to call. The CDR3 totals 13 residues. V dropped 5 bases and J dropped 9 bases, with 16 bases sitting between them. Looked up from germline, CDR1 is SEHNR and CDR2 is FQNEAQ (reference sequence). CDR3 in amino acids: CASSLKFRASYTF. The DNA of the CDR3 is TGTGCCAGCAGCCTGAAATTCCGAGCCAGCTACACCTTC.

The rearrangement uses TRBV14 and TRBJ2-3, with TRBD2 matching 13 bases. The CDR3 covers 20 residues. J lost 8 bases, V lost 0 bases, and 17 bases had no gene match. Per germline, CDR1 SGHDN and CDR2 FVKESK. The CDR3 nucleotides read TGTGCCAGCAGCCAAGACTGGGACGGTACTAGCGGGGGGGGCCCCGCTACGCAGTATTTT. Translating it yields CASSQDWDGTSGGGPATQYF.

V gene TRBV5-1 combines with J gene TRBJ1-1; TRBD1 aligns across 7 bases. The CDR3 has 14 residues. The V gene end was trimmed by 4 bases and the J gene end by 6 bases; junction bases not matched to a gene: 9. The germline gives CDR1 SGHRS, CDR2 YFSETQ. The CDR3 region is CASSTRQGEAEAFF. CDR3 DNA sequence: TGCGCCAGCAGCACCCGACAGGGTGAGGCTGAAGCTTTCTTT. The full variable domain, in which reference TRBV5-1 and TRBJ1-1 provide the parts outside the CDR3, is KAGVTQTPRYLIKTRGQQVTLSCSPISGHRSVSWYQQTPGQGLQFLFEYFSETQRNKGNFPGRFSGRQFSNSRSEMNVSTLELGDSALYLCASSTRQGEAEAFFGQGTRLTVV.

This chain joins TRBV2 and TRBJ2-1, with 10 positions matching TRBD2. V was clipped by 2 bases and J by 8 bases; unmatched bases: 9. CDR3 length equals 16 residues. The germline V gene encodes CDR1 SNHLY and CDR2 FYNNEI. The CDR3 DNA reads as TGTGCCAGCAGTGAAAACCAGCGGGGGGGACGATATGAGCAGTTCTTC. Translation gives CASSENQRGGRYEQFF.

The DNA for the CDR3 is TGCGCCAGCAGCACCCGGGACAGGGATGAAGAGACCCAGTACTTC. Amino acid sequence: CASSTRDRDEETQYF. This rearrangement joins TRBV4-1 to TRBJ2-5; TRBD1 aligns across 9 bases. Germline trimming cut 5 bases from V and 3 bases from J; bases unmatched to any gene: 7. From germline, CDR1 is MGHRA and CDR2 YSYEKL. This CDR3 is 15 amino acids long.

J is TRBJ1-5 and V is TRBV7-9; a possible D gene is TRBD1 (6 bases). V was clipped by 2 bases and J by 16 bases, with 15 bases between them. CDR3 size: 12 residues. Germline V CDR1 and CDR2: SEHNR, FQNEAQ (reference sequence). CDR3 region: CASSLPGTPLHF. CDR3 DNA: TGTGCCAGCAGCTTACCCGGGACACCCTTACATTTT.

This chain links TRBV6-5 with TRBJ2-7; weak D call: TRBD2 (6 bases). The CDR3 contains 15 residues. The germline V gene encodes CDR1 MNHEY and CDR2 SVGAGI. Trimming left V 6 bases short and J 7 bases short, with 22 bases between. For the CDR3, the DNA is TGTGCCAGCAGCCCCCCTAGCGCGAGCTTGCGGGAGCAGTACTTC. It specifies CASSPPSASLREQYF.

The rearrangement links TRBV6-1 to TRBJ1-2; 8 nucleotides align to TRBD1. Germline V CDR1 and CDR2: MNHNS, SASEGT. This CDR3 comprises 13 residues. Germline trimming cut 6 bases from V and 6 bases from J; bases unmatched to any gene: 6. The CDR3 sequence: CASRRTGLDGYTF. DNA of the CDR3: TGTGCCAGCAGGCGGACAGGGTTGGATGGCTACACCTTC.

V is TRBV11-2 and J is TRBJ2-3; 8 bases are shared with TRBD2. In germline, CDR1 is SGHAT, CDR2 FQNNGV. Trimming cost V 2 bases and J 2 bases; bases outside gene matches: 3. The CDR3 spans 15 residues. CDR3 region: CASSLSSGFTDTQYF. The CDR3 coding sequence is TGTGCCAGCAGCTTATCTAGCGGGTTCACAGATACGCAGTATTTT.

The chain links TRBV30 to TRBJ2-7, with D maybe TRBD1 (6 bases). The CDR3 has 13 amino acids. Germline V lookup: CDR1 GTSNPN, CDR2 SVGIG (reference sequence). Between the trimmed V and J ends, which lost 0 bases and 7 bases, there was a span of 13 bases. CDR3 in amino acids: CAWSVPWGREQYF. The CDR3 bases are TGTGCCTGGAGTGTACCTTGGGGGCGGGAGCAGTACTTC. The full variable domain, its missing parts supplied by reference TRBV30 and TRBJ2-7, is SQTIHQWPATLVQPVGSPLSLECTVEGTSNPNLYWYRQAAGRGLQLLFYSVGIGQISSEVPQNLSASRPQDRQFILSSKKLLLSDSGFYLCAWSVPWGREQYFGPGTRLTVT.

This CDR3 reads CAISDSGAGAEAFF. For the CDR3, the DNA is TGTGCCATCAGTGATTCAGGGGCTGGGGCTGAAGCTTTCTTT. This chain joins TRBV10-3 and TRBJ1-1; weak D call: TRBD1 (6 bases). The CDR3 has 14 amino acids. Germline CDR1 reads ENHRY; CDR2 reads SYGVKD. Trimming stripped 3 bases from V and 6 bases from J, with 14 bases between.

This chain joins TRBV6-4 and TRBJ2-7, with TRBD2 matching 12 bases. This CDR3 spans 15 amino acids. Trimming cost V 3 bases and J 1 base; bases outside gene matches: 1. CDR1 is MRHNA, CDR2 SNTAGT, per germline. CDR3: CASSEGLAGSYEQYF. In DNA, the CDR3 is TGTGCCAGCAGTGAGGGACTAGCGGGTTCCTACGAGCAGTACTTC.

J is TRBJ2-3 and V is TRBV6-6; possibly TRBD2 for D (5 bases). Germline values: CDR1 MNHNY, CDR2 SVGAGI (reference sequence). The V end lost 2 bases, the J end lost 8 bases, and 5 bases lay between the germline ends. The CDR3 sequence is 11 residues long. CDR3 DNA: TGTGCCAGCAGTTACGGGAGTACGCAGTATTTT. It codes for CASSYGSTQYF.

V usage is TRBV7-3 and J usage is TRBJ1-6; D is possibly TRBD1 (5 bases). V was pared by 1 base and J by 8 bases, with 12 bases between. This CDR3 has 15 residues. Germline CDR1 is SGHTA and CDR2 is FQGTGA. The CDR3 loop is CASSLMGGGHSPLHF. CDR3 coding DNA: TGTGCCAGCAGCTTAATGGGGGGTGGGCATTCACCCCTCCACTTT.

This rearrangement joins TRBV5-4 to TRBJ1-1; the match to TRBD1 covers 7 bases. The CDR3 length is 15 residues. V gave up 6 bases and J gave up 5 bases; unmatched junction bases: 13. Germline lookup yields CDR1 SGHNT and CDR2 YYREEE (reference sequence). In DNA, the CDR3 is TGTGCCAGCACGGGTAACAGGGGTCTGGAAACTGAAGCTTTCTTT. It translates to CASTGNRGLETEAFF. Based on the CDR3 plus reference TRBV5-4 and TRBJ1-1, the full variable domain is ETGVTQSPTHLIKTRGQQVTLRCSSQSGHNTVSWYQQALGQGPQFIFQYYREEENGRGNFPPRFSGLQFPNYSSELNVNALELDDSALYLCASTGNRGLETEAFFGQGTRLTVV.

The V call is TRBV6-6, the J call TRBJ1-2; D is ambiguous. Trimming removed 0 bases from V and 4 bases from J, with 9 bases in between. The germline gives CDR1 MNHNY, CDR2 SVGAGI (reference sequence). The CDR3 loop spans 14 amino acids. CDR3 loop: CASSYSRDLYGYTF. CDR3 bases: TGTGCCAGCAGTTACTCGAGAGATCTCTATGGCTACACCTTC.

This chain's CDR3 is CASSQELSGGSGRASTDTQYF. DNA for the CDR3: TGCGCCAGCAGCCAAGAACTGTCAGGGGGAAGCGGGAGGGCTAGCACAGATACGCAGTATTTT. The chain links TRBV4-1 to TRBJ2-3, with 10 bases identical to TRBD2. V lost 0 bases and J lost 0; bases outside the gene matches: 15. Germline CDR1 is MGHRA and CDR2 is YSYEKL. The CDR3 has 21 amino acids.

This clone was detected once. The V gene is TRBV2, the J gene TRBJ2-7; TRBD2 agrees at 14 bases. This CDR3 has 15 residues. With 6 bases clipped from V and 7 bases from J, the junction kept 8 bases outside the gene matches. Germline V gene lookup returns CDR1 SNHLY and CDR2 FYNNEI. This CDR3 is CASRTSGRANREQYF. The CDR3 DNA follows: TGTGCCAGCAGGACTAGCGGGAGGGCGAACCGGGAGCAGTACTTC.

The chain recombines TRBV5-1 with TRBJ2-3; 7 bases align to TRBD1. The V and J ends lost 0 bases and 5 bases, in that order; junction bases with no gene match: 6. Germline CDR1 SGHRS, CDR2 YFSETQ. This CDR3 spans 15 amino acids. CDR3 region: CASSLVAAGGDTQYF. The CDR3 DNA reads as TGCGCCAGCAGCTTGGTGGCCGCAGGGGGAGATACGCAGTATTTT.

The genes are TRBV5-1 and TRBJ1-4; D is possibly TRBD1 (5 bases). The V end was cut by 5 bases, the J end by 5 bases, with 13 bases between. This CDR3 contains 14 residues. Germline CDR1 SGHRS, CDR2 YFSETQ. Here the CDR3 reads CASSLMGGNEKLFF. In DNA, the CDR3 is TGCGCCAGCAGTTTGATGGGGGGAAATGAAAAACTGTTTTTT.

This chain joins TRBV28 and TRBJ2-7; a possible D gene is TRBD2 (6 bases). CDR3 length equals 14 residues. Germline CDR1 is MDHEN and CDR2 is SYDVKM. The V gene lost 5 bases and the J gene lost 0 bases, with 11 bases spanning the gap. Here the CDR3 DNA reads TGTGCCAGCAGTGGGCTGGGGGGCTCCTACGAGCAGTACTTC. As protein: CASSGLGGSYEQYF.

The chain has TRBV9 and TRBJ2-7, with TRBD2 matching 7 bases. The CDR3 runs to 16 residues. V lost 4 bases and J lost 5; bases outside the gene matches: 15. Germline V gives CDR1 SGDLS, CDR2 YYNGEE. CDR3 sequence (DNA): TGTGCCAGCAGCTTACAAGCTGGGGGGGTACATCACGAGCAGTACTTC. Amino acid sequence: CASSLQAGGVHHEQYF. Supplemented by reference TRBV9 and TRBJ2-7, the full variable domain reads DSGVTQTPKHLITATGQRVTLRCSPRSGDLSVYWYQQSLDQGLQFLIQYYNGEERAKGNILERFSAQQFPDLHSELNLSSLELGDSALYFCASSLQAGGVHHEQYFGPGTRLTVT.

The chain employs TRBV12-5 and TRBJ2-2; D is ambiguous. V shed 0 bases and J shed 2 bases, with 10 bases lying between them. The V gene's germline CDR1 is LGHNT and CDR2 FRNRAP. This CDR3 has 16 amino acids. CDR3 coding DNA: TGTGCTAGTGGTTTGGTACTTTCAGGTAACACCGGGGAGCTGTTTTTT. This translates into CASGLVLSGNTGELFF.